This entry concerns a single T cell receptor (beta chain). This clonotype was observed many times. Its antigen has not been determined. No much larger clonotype is one base removed from it; base qualities were not supplied. The data were taken from a study of T cells in Graves' hyperthyroidism and ophthalmopathy (dated by TCRdb to 2018 to 2020). In terms of the full investigation: Peripheral blood was collected at initial diagnosis, before any treatment. Once sampling was done, hyperthyroidism patients were given methimazole at a starting dose of 30 mg daily, whereas ophthalmopathy patients were given high-dose intravenous methylprednisolone. To identify TCR V-J signatures that set the groups apart, the researchers used a discovery cohort of about a hundred patients, made up of around 42 with Graves' ophthalmopathy and some 55 with stable Graves' hyperthyroidism. According to the paper, TCR Vbeta CDR3 sequencing was carried out on about 140 peripheral blood samples, which came from around 43 ophthalmopathy, fewer than 80 hyperthyroidism and 17 progressor patients. Prospective prediction of ophthalmopathy was tested in an independent validation cohort consisting of 18 hyperthyroidism patients and some 17 patients who later progressed to ophthalmopathy. In more than 5 Graves' hyperthyroidism patients, the study also compared T-cell repertoires from thyroid tissue with T-cell repertoires from blood. The approximately 95 discovery patients were divided at random into training and test sets in a 7:3 ratio. The paper's findings and limits, for the study overall: A 13 V-J signature model separated ophthalmopathy from stable hyperthyroidism, with nearly 90% sensitivity and approximately 81% specificity in cross-validation and 80%/75% in testing. Most expanded thyroid clonotypes (frequency above 0.001) were also detected in blood, suggesting blood repertoires may reflect thyroid immune responses. In validation, the model predicted progression to ophthalmopathy with 55% to 71% sensitivity and 72% to 75% specificity, a median of about 6 months before onset. Sample size was not statistically predetermined, and blinding of investigators to group allocation was not performed.

Moderately to severely active disease, a Clinical Activity Score of at least 3, a NOSPECS grade of at least 4, and a duration under 3 months were present in ophthalmopathy patients. The study excluded patients with uncontrolled infections, other autoimmune diseases, pregnancy or lactation. Clinical symptoms, serum thyroxine and TRAb, thyroid ultrasound, and orbital computed tomography formed the basis for the diagnoses. PBMCs were isolated from about 10 ml of fresh peripheral blood by Ficoll-Paque density gradient centrifugation. Total RNA was extracted using Trizol reagent, and RNA quality was assessed on an Agilent 2100 Bioanalyzer. The CDR3 contains 15 residues, cysteine and phenylalanine counted. The CDR3 DNA has 45 bases and is translated from base 1. From the germline V gene (reference sequence), CDR1 is GTSNPN and CDR2 is SVGIG. Unmatched junction bases come to 8, with V trimmed by 1 base and J by 6 bases.

Amplification of TCR beta CDR3 regions was carried out from RNA transcripts. The TCR CDR3 was subjected to a first round of RT-PCR using the HTBI primer set and the Qiagen OneStep RT-PCR kit. Libraries were constructed in a second round of multiplex PCR, after which size selection and purification were carried out. Sequencing of the libraries was done on an Illumina HiSeq2000 using paired-end 100 bp reads. The published analysis was carried out like this. Raw data were processed with SOAPnuke, discarding reads with adapters, uncalled bases, mean Phred below 15, or no exact constant-primer or identifier match. High-quality paired reads were merged using COPE v1.2.5, and each unique nucleotide sequence was defined as a clonotype. Clonotypes were aligned to IMGT TRBV, TRBD and TRBJ reference segments using MiTCR v1.1. Only V-J combinations with frequency above 0.0001, covering about 99% of repertoires, were analysed. A TCS score was defined as the ratio between F50 (clonal expansion) and ExV (chaos), using BLOSUM62-based TCRdist between CDR3 peptides within each V-J. Welch's t-statistics and random forest reduced 514 V-J features to roughly 13, which were used in a naive Bayes classifier (R e1071). TCRdb passed the public sequencing reads through fastp at Q25 and MiXCR, retaining productive beta sequences. For every CDR3 protein sequence, its rows merge into one entry that carries the most common genes and DNA. TCRdb, not the original authors, processed these V and J calls. Within this sample are about 260,000 distinct CDR3 sequences, with 20% to 25% of them counted one time only. Clones ranked in the top ten supply under 65% of the sample.

This TCR came from a man younger than 45 with Graves' ophthalmopathy. The material sequenced was blood. This sequence uses TRBV30 and TRBJ2-5, with 10 middle bases fitting TRBD1. The CDR3 region has the sequence CAWSGRTGGGKTQYF. In nucleotides, the sequence is TGTGCCTGGAGTGGTCGGACAGGGGGTGGTAAGACCCAGTACTTC. The reference TRBV30 and TRBJ2-5 proteins fill in what lies around the CDR3, so the full variable domain reads SQTIHQWPATLVQPVGSPLSLECTVEGTSNPNLYWYRQAAGRGLQLLFYSVGIGQISSEVPQNLSASRPQDRQFILSSKKLLLSDSGFYLCAWSGRTGGGKTQYFGPGTRLLVL.